This TCR beta chain derives from a study of identical twins. Using its own MiXCR run on the 5' RACE reads, TCRdb lists one record per CDR3 protein. The top ten hold 7.2% of the sample, which has a few hundred thousand distinct CDR3 sequences, roughly 12% seen once. These data are also associated with another study on yellow fever vaccine responses in identical twins. As reported in that work: Twins reportedly showed a vaccine T cell response that seemed partly convergent and partly personalized.

Source material: CD8+ T cells sorted from blood. The TCR originated in a woman aged 18-29 years in good health.

CDR3 protein: CATSDFNFGAFF. Written as DNA, the CDR3 is TGTGCCACCAGTGATTTCAATTTTGGAGCTTTCTTT. The gene calls are TRBV24-1 and TRBJ1-1; unclear D gene. The CDR3 has 12 amino acids. Germline V gene data show CDR1 as KGHDR and CDR2 as SFDVKD. V gave up 1 base and J gave up 10 bases, with 9 bases separating them.